This T cell receptor beta chain was sequenced in a study of blood T cell repertoires in COVID-19 (dated by TCRdb to 2018 to 2020). In the study overall: Samples from collaborators originated in the United States, Italy and Spain and spanned both the acute and convalescent phases of COVID-19. The samples were drawn from two sources: the first 160 participants of the ongoing ImmuneRACE study, and about 1,300 subjects contributed by 6 global collaborators. The dataset comprised deeply sampled blood TCRbeta repertoires from subjects exposed to, actively infected with, or recovered from COVID-19. A de-identified subject ID, COVID-19 status, age in years and sex were almost always included in the sample metadata. The repertoires were made available in a free public database intended to serve as a resource for research on the immune response to SARS-CoV-2. HLA class I and class II types, where available, came from metadata supplied by the sample provider rather than from assay-based typing. The prospective study material was composed of cDNA or gDNA derived from T cells, B-cell-depleted T cells, or PBMCs.

Here is what the overall study found, with its caveats: Clinical and demographic metadata were provided uncurated, with the amount varying by source and participant.

Whole blood was collected in K2EDTA tubes by collaborating institutions according to the institutions' own protocols. For TCRbeta analysis, collaborators shipped samples as frozen whole blood, isolated PBMCs, or DNA extracted from either of those sample types. The germline V and J ends show losses of 4 bases and 2 bases respectively, and no gene match explains 2 bases of the junction. From its cysteine to its phenylalanine, the CDR3 spans 15 amino acids. The entry retains the CDR3 DNA only, 45 bases that are in frame from base 1. The germline V gene (reference sequence) yields LGHDT for CDR1 and YNNKEL for CDR2. The immunoSEQ Assay, a bias-controlled multiplex PCR, was used to amplify TCRbeta CDR3 regions from genomic DNA. The study's processing was this. Nucleated cell counts per sample were estimated from amplification of reference gene primers within the assay. To quantify the absolute abundance of each unique TCRbeta CDR3 rearrangement, sequence reads were collapsed and filtered. For each sample, productive Simpson clonality was calculated as the square root of Simpson's diversity index across productive rearrangements. TCRdb carries this immuneACCESS record with in-frame sequences only. Its versions omit some clonotypes, under half of them owing to an unresolved V gene in the studies checked, with the rest unexplained. Clone size and the V and J calls come from that table; the DNA yielded D and trimming. The sample profile shows approximately 300,000 clones; approximately 90% of them were found once. Of the sample, 3.5% to 4% is held by the ten largest clones.

To note about this clone: It lacks a known antigen. No per-base quality is available; no much larger clone lies one base away.

The rearrangement combines TRBV3-1 (or the pseudogene TRBV3-2) with TRBJ2-7, and 13 bases in between align with TRBD2. This receptor was identified in a woman between 50 and 59 years old with active or convalescent COVID-19. Sequencing used peripheral blood. CDR3 region: CASSPGLAGTYEQYF. The DNA is as follows: TGTGCCAGCAGCCCGGGACTAGCGGGGACCTACGAGCAGTACTTC.